This is a list of T cell receptor beta chains from one sample in a study of shared clonotypes between healthy human individuals. Assay used: immunoSEQ multiplex PCR; TCRdb lists only in-frame clones, some missing. Of millions of clones listed, 85% to 95% are singletons. The sample taken for sequencing was naive CD4+ T cells sorted from blood. The receptors originated from a man aged 18 to 30 in good health. The CDR3 runs from the conserved cysteine through the conserved F or W. D genes are given only for firm matches. Expanded clones get a size class; other rows say once, few or many, or leave the size out.

.,TRBJ1-1,TRBV25-1,TRBD1,TGTGCCAGCGGCAGACAGGGGGCGACTGAAGCTTTCTTT,CASGRQGATEAFF
.,TRBJ1-2,TRBV28,.,TGTGCCAGCAGTTTCCCTGGACCCTATGGCTACACCTTC,CASSFPGPYGYTF
.,TRBJ1-5,TRBV28,.,TGTGCCAGCAGTTTAGAGGGGGGTGTCTTTGTGGGCAATCAGCCCCAGCATTTT,CASSLEGGVFVGNQPQHF
.,TRBJ2-2,TRBV30,.,TGTGCCTGGGGGGTTGGCACCGGGGAGCTGTTTTTT,CAWGVGTGELFF
once,TRBJ1-5,TRBV4-2,.,TGTGCCAGCAGCCAAGATGTATTGCAGCCCCAGCATTTT,CASSQDVLQPQHF
.,TRBJ1-4,TRBV5-1,.,TGCGCCAGCAGCCTCGCGGGGGCAGCAACTAATGAAAAACTGTTTTTT,CASSLAGAATNEKLFF
.,TRBJ2-2,TRBV5-1,.,TGCGCCAGCAGCGGCGAGAACACCGGGGAGCTGTTTTTT,CASSGENTGELFF
.,TRBJ1-6,TRBV7-2,TRBD1,TGTGCCAGCAGCCTCGGGACAGGGGGCTATAATTCACCCCTCCACTTT,CASSLGTGGYNSPLHF
.,TRBJ1-4,TRBV6-1,.,TGTGCCACCCTAGGATCACTTTGGGGGGGACTGTTTTTT,CATLGSLWGGLFF
.,TRBJ2-7,TRBV13,.,TGTGCCAGCAGCTCCCCGGGAGAGGGGTACGAGCAGTACTTC,CASSSPGEGYEQYF
.,TRBJ2-7,TRBV2,TRBD1,TGTGCCAGCAGTGTTTCCGTGTTACAGGGGACCGAGCAGTACTTC,CASSVSVLQGTEQYF
.,TRBJ2-1,TRBV9,TRBD1,TGTGCCAGCAGCAGGACAGGGGAGACCTACAATGAGCAGTTCTTC,CASSRTGETYNEQFF
.,TRBJ1-5,TRBV25-1,TRBD1,TGTGCCAGCAGTGCACCGGGACAGGGCGAACAGCCCCAGCATTTT,CASSAPGQGEQPQHF
once,TRBJ2-1,TRBV28,.,TGTGCCAGCAGTTTACAAGGACCGATAAATGAGCAGTTCTTC,CASSLQGPINEQFF
.,TRBJ2-3,TRBV19,.,TGTGCCAGTAGAGTCCGAGGGGCAGATACGCAGTATTTT,CASRVRGADTQYF
.,TRBJ2-7,TRBV5-4,TRBD1,TGTGCCAGCAGCTCTAACAGGGGCAACTCCTACGAGCAGTACTTC,CASSSNRGNSYEQYF
once,TRBJ1-3,TRBV5-6,.,TGTGCCAGCAGCGCCGGACAGTTTTACTCTGGAAACACCATATATTTT,CASSAGQFYSGNTIYF
.,TRBJ2-1,TRBV5-1,TRBD2,TGCGCCAGCAGCACAAGAGCCGGGGGGGCCTACAATGAGCAGTTCTTC,CASSTRAGGAYNEQFF
.,TRBJ2-7,TRBV19,.,TGTGCCAGTCGAAGGGGGAGTGACTCCTACGAGCAGTACTTC,CASRRGSDSYEQYF
once,TRBJ1-1,TRBV5-1,.,TGCGCCAGCAGCTTGGGGCAGGGTGGGACTGAAGCTTTCTTT,CASSLGQGGTEAFF
.,TRBJ2-5,TRBV15,TRBD2,TGTGCCACCAGCAGAGATCGAAGTAGCGGGGGACGTCAAGAGACCCAGTACTTC,CATSRDRSSGGRQETQYF
once,TRBJ1-2,TRBV7-9,.,TGTGCCAGCAGCTTAGAGGACAGCTACTATGGCTACACCTTC,CASSLEDSYYGYTF
.,TRBJ1-1,TRBV7-2,.,TGTGCCAGCAGTACTACCAAGGGCGCTGAAGCTTTCTTT,CASSTTKGAEAFF
once,TRBJ2-5,TRBV7-6,.,TGTGCCAGCAGCTTAGTGGCTGCCAGGCAGGAGACCCAGTACTTC,CASSLVAARQETQYF
.,TRBJ1-5,TRBV5-1,.,TGCGCCAAGTCCCGACCCCACGATCAGCCCCAGCATTTT,CAKSRPHDQPQHF
many,TRBJ1-1,TRBV5-8,TRBD1,TGTGCCAGCAGCTTGCAGGGGGCTAAAACTGAAGCTTTCTTT,CASSLQGAKTEAFF
.,TRBJ2-5,TRBV11-3,TRBD2,TGTGCCAGCAGCAAAGGGGCGGGAGCTGGTGAGACCCAGTACTTC,CASSKGAGAGETQYF
.,TRBJ2-5,TRBV30,TRBD2,TGTGCCTGGGGGACTAGCGGGAGGAATCTGGAGACCCAGTACTTC,CAWGTSGRNLETQYF
once,TRBJ2-7,TRBV18,TRBD1,TGTGCCAGCTCGCCGGGACAGAAATACGAGCAGTACTTC,CASSPGQKYEQYF
.,TRBJ1-2,TRBV5-1,TRBD1,TGCGCCAGCAGCAGCACAGGGGACTATGGCTACACCTTC,CASSSTGDYGYTF
.,TRBJ1-2,TRBV29-1,.,TGCAGCGTTGAGGGGGGCCTCGGCTATGGCTACACCTTC,CSVEGGLGYGYTF
.,TRBJ2-7,TRBV18,.,TGTGCCAGCTCACCACAAGGACAGTCCTACGAGCAGTACTTC,CASSPQGQSYEQYF
.,TRBJ2-5,TRBV7-2,TRBD2,TGTGCCAGCAGTCCTGGGGGGGTCGAGACCCAGTACTTC,CASSPGGVETQYF
once,TRBJ2-4,TRBV29-1,.,TGCAGCGTTGTCACGGGAGCGGGAAACATTCAGTACTTC,CSVVTGAGNIQYF
.,TRBJ2-5,TRBV6-6,.,TGTGCCAGCACGCAGGTGGGAGAGACCCAGTACTTC,CASTQVGETQYF
.,TRBJ1-6,TRBV28,.,TGTGCCAGCAGTTTAGTAGATTCACCCCTCCACTTT,CASSLVDSPLHF
once,TRBJ1-2,TRBV18,.,TGTGCCAGCTCACCACCGGCGCCGGGACACCGTAACTATGGCTACACCTTC,CASSPPAPGHRNYGYTF
.,TRBJ1-1,TRBV9,.,TGTGCCAGCAGCCTATCGGGGCCTAACACTGAAGCTTTCTTT,CASSLSGPNTEAFF
.,TRBJ2-2,TRBV2,.,TGTGCCAGCAGACCTAGCCCGTCCGGGGAGCTGTTTTTT,CASRPSPSGELFF
.,TRBJ1-3,TRBV28,.,TGTGCCAGCAGTGGCGGGACCGCTGACTCTGGAAACACCATATATTTT,CASSGGTADSGNTIYF
.,TRBJ1-4,TRBV6-1,.,TGTGCCAGTGAGAGTGCAACTAATGAAAAACTGTTTTTT,CASESATNEKLFF
.,TRBJ1-4,TRBV7-9,TRBD1,TGTGCCAGCAGCTTAGCGACAGGGCGGATTCTGTTTTTT,CASSLATGRILFF
.,TRBJ1-2,TRBV4-1,.,TGCGCCAGCAGCCAAGATCGGGGCTATGGCTACACCTTC,CASSQDRGYGYTF
.,TRBJ2-1,TRBV28,TRBD2,TGTGCCAGCAGTTCTTCTAGCGGCCGATACAATGAGCAGTTCTTC,CASSSSSGRYNEQFF
once,TRBJ2-3,TRBV18,TRBD2,TGTGCCAGCTCACTAAGTCTAGCGGGGGTCTCCCCGGCTAGCACAGATACGCAGTATTTT,CASSLSLAGVSPASTDTQYF
.,TRBJ2-3,TRBV11-1,TRBD1,TGTGCCAGCAGCCCCCGAGTGGACAGGGGAAATACAGATACGCAGTATTTT,CASSPRVDRGNTDTQYF
.,TRBJ1-2,TRBV6-5,.,TGTGCCAGCAGTCGCGAGCCTAACTATGGCTACACCTTC,CASSREPNYGYTF
once,TRBJ2-3,TRBV5-4,.,TGTGCCAGCAGCTTCGTGGACAAGAGATCAGATACGCAGTATTTT,CASSFVDKRSDTQYF
.,TRBJ2-7,TRBV5-4,TRBD1,TGTGCCAGCAGCAATTTTGGGGACAGGAGACCCTACGAGCAGTACTTC,CASSNFGDRRPYEQYF
.,TRBJ2-1,TRBV5-4,.,TGTGCCAGCAGCTTGGTCTGGGCAGGGAACAATGAGCAGTTCTTC,CASSLVWAGNNEQFF
.,TRBJ2-2,TRBV14,TRBD2,TGTGCCAGCAGCCAAGAAGTAACTAGCGTATCCCCCGGGGAGCTGTTTTTT,CASSQEVTSVSPGELFF
.,TRBJ2-7,TRBV9,TRBD2,TGTGCCAGCAGCCCCCGGGCCTTAGCGGGAGCCTACGAGCAGTACTTC,CASSPRALAGAYEQYF
.,TRBJ1-1,TRBV6-5,.,TGTGCCAGCAGTTGGGGGGGCAGTAGCACTGAAGCTTTCTTT,CASSWGGSSTEAFF
few,TRBJ1-2,TRBV19,TRBD1,TGTGCCAGTAGCGGACAGGGCCACTATGGCTACACCTTC,CASSGQGHYGYTF
.,TRBJ2-7,TRBV18,.,TGTGCCAGCTCATCGGGCCGGGGCTCCTACGAGCAGTACTTC,CASSSGRGSYEQYF
.,TRBJ2-7,TRBV6-5,.,TGTGCCAGCAGTCGTCCGGGACCTGCGGGAGAGCAGTACTTC,CASSRPGPAGEQYF
.,TRBJ1-5,TRBV6-1,TRBD1,TGTGCCAGCAGTGAATACTCAGGGGGGGGTCAGCCCCAGCATTTT,CASSEYSGGGQPQHF
.,TRBJ1-1,TRBV5-1,.,TGCGCCAGCAGCCCCTACCAATACAGGGTGGGGAGAAACACTGAGGCTTTCTTT,CASSPYQYRVGRNTEAFF
.,TRBJ1-6,TRBV30,.,TGTGCCTGGAGTGTTGGTTCACCCCTCCACTTT,CAWSVGSPLHF
.,TRBJ1-4,TRBV5-1,.,TGCGCCAGCAGATTGAACCCGGGGAATGAAAAACTGTTTTTT,CASRLNPGNEKLFF